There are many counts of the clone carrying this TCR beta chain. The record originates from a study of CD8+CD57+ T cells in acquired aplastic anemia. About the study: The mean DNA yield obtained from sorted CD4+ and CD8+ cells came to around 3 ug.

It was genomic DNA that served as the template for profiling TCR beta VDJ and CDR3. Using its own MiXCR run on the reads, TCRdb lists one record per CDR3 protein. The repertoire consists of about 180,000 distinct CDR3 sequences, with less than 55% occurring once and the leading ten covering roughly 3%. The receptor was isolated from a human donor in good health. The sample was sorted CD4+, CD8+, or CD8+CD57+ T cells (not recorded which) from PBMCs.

Here the CDR3 reads CASSGGTSGSSYNEQFF. DNA of the CDR3: TGTGCCAGCAGCGGAGGGACTAGCGGGAGCTCCTACAATGAGCAGTTCTTC. V usage is TRBV7-2 and J usage is TRBJ2-1; 14 positions match TRBD2. Germline CDR1 is SGHTA and CDR2 is FQGNSA. The CDR3 runs to 17 residues. The V gene end was trimmed by 5 bases and the J gene end by 0 bases; junction bases not matched to a gene: 3.